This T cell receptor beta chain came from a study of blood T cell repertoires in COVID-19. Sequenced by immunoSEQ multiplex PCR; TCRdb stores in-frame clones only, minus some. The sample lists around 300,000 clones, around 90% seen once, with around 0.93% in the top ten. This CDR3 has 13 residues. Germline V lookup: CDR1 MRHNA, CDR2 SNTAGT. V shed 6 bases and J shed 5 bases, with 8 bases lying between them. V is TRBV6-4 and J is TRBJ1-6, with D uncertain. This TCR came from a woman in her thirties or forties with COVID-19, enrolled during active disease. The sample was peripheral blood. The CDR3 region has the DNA TGTGCCAGCAGCTCCGAGGATAATTCACCCCTCCACTTT. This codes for CASSSEDNSPLHF.